This T cell receptor beta chain is drawn from a study of spatial heterogeneity in lung cancer. Study-wide background: Alpha-chain sequences were consistently detected less often than beta-chain sequences.

The sample holds a few counts of this clonotype. Noted time point: sample taken at primary tumor resection. The donor population consisted of some 72 patients with untreated, early-stage non-small cell lung cancer. Whole RNA was taken from tumor, nontumor lung or frozen PBMC; it was then sequenced unsorted. Every molecule of TCR cDNA had its own unique molecular identifier. TCRdb processed the 5' RACE reads anew with MiXCR; each CDR3 protein has one entry. This table has tens of thousands of distinct CDR3 sequences, over 9.5% appearing once. The ends were cut back, 9 bases at V and 0 bases at J, with 13 bases in the middle. This CDR3 is 14 amino acids long.

The gene calls are TRBV12-3 or TRBV12-4 and TRBJ2-3; maybe TRBD2 (7 bases). The starting material was PBMCs, obtained at surgery. This TCR was recovered from a male donor with early-stage non-small cell lung cancer. The CDR3 nucleotides are TGTGCCAGTATGCGGGGGCCTAGCACAGATACGCAGTATTTT. Translated: CASMRGPSTDTQYF.